A single T cell receptor (beta chain) is shown here with its context. This sample stems from a study of control samples from healthy donors and cancer patients. The V gene lost 4 bases and the J gene lost 7 bases, with 7 bases spanning the gap. The CDR3 has 11 residues. Germline lookup yields CDR1 MNHEY and CDR2 SMNVEV (reference sequence). TCRdb's copy holds only in-frame clones and misses some; the assay was immunoSEQ multiplex PCR. Of about 160,000 clones in the sample, about 94% were seen once. Sequenced: PBMCs. This chain uses TRBV27 with TRBJ2-5; D not resolved. This receptor was obtained from a man aged 55 to 70 with colorectal cancer. CDR3 sequence reads: CASSSLRTQYF. As DNA, the CDR3 is TGTGCCAGCAGTTCCCTCCGGACCCAGTACTTC.